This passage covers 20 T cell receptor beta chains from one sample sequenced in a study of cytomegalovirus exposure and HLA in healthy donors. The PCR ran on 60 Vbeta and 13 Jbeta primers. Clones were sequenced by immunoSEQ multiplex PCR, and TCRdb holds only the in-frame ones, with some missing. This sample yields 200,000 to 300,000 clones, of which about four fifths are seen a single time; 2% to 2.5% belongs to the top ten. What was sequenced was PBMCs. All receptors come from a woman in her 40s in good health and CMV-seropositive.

The CDR3 nucleotides read TGCAGCGTTGGGAACAGTCCAAAATCCTACGAGCAGTACTTC. Translation: CSVGNSPKSYEQYF. The rearrangement links TRBV29-1 to TRBJ2-7, with unresolved D. Germline CDR1 is SQVTM and CDR2 is ANQGSEA. Trimming took 4 bases from V and 1 from J, leaving 14 bases between them. This CDR3 is 14 amino acids long.

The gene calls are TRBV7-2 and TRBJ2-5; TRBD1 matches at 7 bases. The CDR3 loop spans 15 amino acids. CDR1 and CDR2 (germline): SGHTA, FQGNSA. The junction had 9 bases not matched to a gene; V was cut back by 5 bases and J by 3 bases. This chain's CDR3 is CASSEGGPTKETQYF. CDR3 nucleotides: TGTGCCAGCAGCGAAGGGGGCCCCACCAAAGAGACCCAGTACTTC.

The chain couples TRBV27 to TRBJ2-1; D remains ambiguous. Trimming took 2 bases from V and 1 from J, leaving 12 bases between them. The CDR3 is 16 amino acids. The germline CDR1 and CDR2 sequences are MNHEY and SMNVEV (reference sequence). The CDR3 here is CASSLAGFPSYNEQFF. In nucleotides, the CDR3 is TGTGCCAGCAGTTTAGCAGGTTTCCCGTCCTACAATGAGCAGTTCTTC.

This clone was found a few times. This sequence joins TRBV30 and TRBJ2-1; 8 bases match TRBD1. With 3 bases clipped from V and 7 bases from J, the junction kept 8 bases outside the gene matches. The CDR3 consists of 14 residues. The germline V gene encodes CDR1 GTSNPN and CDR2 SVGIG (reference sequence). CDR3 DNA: TGTGCCTGGAGAGCAACAGGGGGTGGGAATGAGCAGTTCTTC. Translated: CAWRATGGGNEQFF.

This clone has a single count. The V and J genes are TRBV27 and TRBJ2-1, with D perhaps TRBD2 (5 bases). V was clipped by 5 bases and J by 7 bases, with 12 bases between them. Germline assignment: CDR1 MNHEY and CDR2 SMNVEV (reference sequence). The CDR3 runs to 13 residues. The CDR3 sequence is CASSLSSKNEQFF. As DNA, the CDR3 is TGTGCCAGCAGTCTCTCTAGCAAAAATGAGCAGTTCTTC.

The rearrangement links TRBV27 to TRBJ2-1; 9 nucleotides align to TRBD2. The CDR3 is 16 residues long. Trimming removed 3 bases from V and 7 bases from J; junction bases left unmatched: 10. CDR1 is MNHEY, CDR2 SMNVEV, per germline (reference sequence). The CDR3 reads CASSFIGAGGHNEQFF. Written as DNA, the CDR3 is TGTGCCAGCAGTTTTATAGGGGCGGGAGGGCATAATGAGCAGTTCTTC.

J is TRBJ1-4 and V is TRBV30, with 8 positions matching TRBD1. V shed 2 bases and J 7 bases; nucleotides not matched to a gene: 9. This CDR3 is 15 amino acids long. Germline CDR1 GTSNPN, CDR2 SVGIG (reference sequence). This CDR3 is CAWSSGQGKAEKLFF. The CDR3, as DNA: TGTGCCTGGAGTTCCGGACAGGGAAAGGCTGAAAAACTGTTTTTT.

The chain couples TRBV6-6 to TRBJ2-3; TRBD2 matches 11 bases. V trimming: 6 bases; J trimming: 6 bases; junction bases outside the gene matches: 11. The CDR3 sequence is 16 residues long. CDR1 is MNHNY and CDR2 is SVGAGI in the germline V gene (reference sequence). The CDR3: CASRISGRALADTQYF. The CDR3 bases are TGTGCCAGCAGGATTAGCGGGAGGGCCCTCGCGGATACGCAGTATTTT.

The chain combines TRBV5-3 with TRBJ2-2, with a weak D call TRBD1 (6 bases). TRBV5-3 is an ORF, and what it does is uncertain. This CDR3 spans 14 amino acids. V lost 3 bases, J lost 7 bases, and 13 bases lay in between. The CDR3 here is CARSSTGVFGELFF. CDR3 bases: TGTGCCAGAAGCTCGACAGGAGTCTTCGGGGAGCTGTTTTTT.

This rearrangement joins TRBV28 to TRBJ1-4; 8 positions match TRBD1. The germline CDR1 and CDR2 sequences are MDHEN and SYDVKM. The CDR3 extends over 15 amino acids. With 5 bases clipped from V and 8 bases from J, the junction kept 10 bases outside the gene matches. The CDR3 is CASSLPGGGQEKLFF. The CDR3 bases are TGTGCCAGCAGTCTCCCAGGGGGCGGTCAAGAAAAACTGTTTTTT.

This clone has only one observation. The CDR3 loop reads CASSQDRMGGSNQPQHF. The CDR3 region has the DNA TGCGCCAGCAGCCAAGATCGGATGGGGGGGAGCAATCAGCCCCAGCATTTT. The chain couples TRBV4-3 to TRBJ1-5; possibly TRBD1 for D (5 bases). Germline V gene data show CDR1 as LGHNA and CDR2 as YSLEER. The CDR3 is made up of 17 amino acids. V dropped 0 bases and J dropped 1 base, with 13 bases sitting between them.

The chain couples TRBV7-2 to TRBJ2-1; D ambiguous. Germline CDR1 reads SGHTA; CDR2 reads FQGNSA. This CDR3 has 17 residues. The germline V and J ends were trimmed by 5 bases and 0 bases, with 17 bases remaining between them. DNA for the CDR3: TGTGCCAGCAGCCAAATTATGGCAGTCTTCTCCTACAATGAGCAGTTCTTC. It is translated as CASSQIMAVFSYNEQFF.

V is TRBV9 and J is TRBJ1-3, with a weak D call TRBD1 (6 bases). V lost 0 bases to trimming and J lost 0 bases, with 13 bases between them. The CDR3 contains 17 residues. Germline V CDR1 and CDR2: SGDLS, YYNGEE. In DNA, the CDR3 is TGTGCCAGCAGCGTAGTCGGTCAGGGGTACTCTGGAAACACCATATATTTT. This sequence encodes CASSVVGQGYSGNTIYF.

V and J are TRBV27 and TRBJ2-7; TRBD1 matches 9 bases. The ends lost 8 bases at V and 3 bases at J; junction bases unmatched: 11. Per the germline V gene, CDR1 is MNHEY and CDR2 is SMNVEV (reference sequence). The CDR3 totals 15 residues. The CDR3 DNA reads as TGTGCCAGCCGCATGCGTCAGGACAGGGGCTACGAGCAGTACTTC. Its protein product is CASRMRQDRGYEQYF.

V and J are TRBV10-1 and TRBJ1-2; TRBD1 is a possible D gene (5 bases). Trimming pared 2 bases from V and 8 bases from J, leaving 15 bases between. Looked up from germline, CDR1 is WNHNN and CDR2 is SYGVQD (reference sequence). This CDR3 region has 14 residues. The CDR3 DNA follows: TGCGCCAGCAGTGAGGTTGGCAGGGCTGGCGGCTACACCTTC. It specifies CASSEVGRAGGYTF.

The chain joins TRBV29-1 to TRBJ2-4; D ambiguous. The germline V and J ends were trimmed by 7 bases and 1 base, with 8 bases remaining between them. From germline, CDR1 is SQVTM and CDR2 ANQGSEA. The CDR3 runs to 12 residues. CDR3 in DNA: TGCAGCGGATCCAGTGCCAAAAACATTCAGTACTTC. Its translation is CSGSSAKNIQYF.

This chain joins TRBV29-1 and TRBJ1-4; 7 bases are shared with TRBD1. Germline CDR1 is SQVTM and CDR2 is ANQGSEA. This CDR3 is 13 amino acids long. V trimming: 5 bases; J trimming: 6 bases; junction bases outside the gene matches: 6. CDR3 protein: CSVYRGGDEKLFF. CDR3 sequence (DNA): TGCAGCGTTTACAGGGGTGGGGATGAAAAACTGTTTTTT.

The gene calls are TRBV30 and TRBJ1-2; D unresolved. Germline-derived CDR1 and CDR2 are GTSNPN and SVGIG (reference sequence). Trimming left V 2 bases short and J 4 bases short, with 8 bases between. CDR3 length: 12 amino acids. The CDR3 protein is CAWSHSPYGYTF. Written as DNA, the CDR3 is TGTGCCTGGAGTCACAGCCCCTATGGCTACACCTTC.

The CDR3 DNA reads TGTGCCAGCAGTTTATCGGGACTCGGGAACACTGAAGCTTTCTTT. It codes for CASSLSGLGNTEAFF. The V call is TRBV28, the J call TRBJ1-1; a possible D gene is TRBD1 (5 bases). V lost 1 base and J lost 1, with 10 bases in between. The CDR3 contains 15 residues. Germline loops: CDR1 MDHEN, CDR2 SYDVKM.

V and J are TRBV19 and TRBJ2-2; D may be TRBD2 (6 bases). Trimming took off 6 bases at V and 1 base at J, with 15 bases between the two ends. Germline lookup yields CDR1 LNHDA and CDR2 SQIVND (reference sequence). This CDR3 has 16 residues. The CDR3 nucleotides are TGTGCCAGTAGCATCTTAAGAGCGGGGAACACCGGGGAGCTGTTTTTT. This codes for CASSILRAGNTGELFF.